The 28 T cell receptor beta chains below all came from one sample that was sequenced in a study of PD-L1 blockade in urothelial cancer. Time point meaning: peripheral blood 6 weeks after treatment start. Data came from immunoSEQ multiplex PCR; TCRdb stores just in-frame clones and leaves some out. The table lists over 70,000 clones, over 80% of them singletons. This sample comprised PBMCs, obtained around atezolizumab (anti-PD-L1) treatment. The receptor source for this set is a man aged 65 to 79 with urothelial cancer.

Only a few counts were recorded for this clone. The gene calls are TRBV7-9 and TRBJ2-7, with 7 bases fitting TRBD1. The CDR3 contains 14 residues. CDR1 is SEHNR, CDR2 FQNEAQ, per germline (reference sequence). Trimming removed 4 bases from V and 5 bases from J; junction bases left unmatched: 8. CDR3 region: CASSSWTGWDEQYF. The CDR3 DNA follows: TGTGCCAGCAGCTCGTGGACAGGTTGGGACGAGCAGTACTTC.

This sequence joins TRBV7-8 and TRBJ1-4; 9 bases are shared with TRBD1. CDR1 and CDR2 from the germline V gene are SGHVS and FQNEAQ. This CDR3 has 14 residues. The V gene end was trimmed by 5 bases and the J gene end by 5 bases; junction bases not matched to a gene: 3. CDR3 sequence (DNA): TGTGCCAGCAGCGAGACAGGGGGAAATGAAAAACTGTTTTTT. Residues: CASSETGGNEKLFF.

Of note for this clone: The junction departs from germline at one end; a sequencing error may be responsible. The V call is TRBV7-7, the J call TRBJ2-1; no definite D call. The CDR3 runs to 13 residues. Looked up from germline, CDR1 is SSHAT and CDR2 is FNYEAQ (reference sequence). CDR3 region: CASSSAYSDEQFF. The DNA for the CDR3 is TGTGCTAGCAGCTCCGCGTACAGTGATGAGCAGTTCTTC. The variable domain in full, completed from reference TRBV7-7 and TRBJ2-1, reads GAGVSQSPRYKVTKRGQDVTLRCDPISSHATLYWYQQALGQGPEFLTYFNYEAQPDKSGLPSDRFSAERPEGSISTLTIQRTEQRDSAMYRCASSSAYSDEQFFGPGTRLTVL.

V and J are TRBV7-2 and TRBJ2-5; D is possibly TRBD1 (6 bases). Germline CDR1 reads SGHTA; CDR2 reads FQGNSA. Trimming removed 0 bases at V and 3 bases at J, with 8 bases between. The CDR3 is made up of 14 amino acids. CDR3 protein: CASSLAAGEETQYF. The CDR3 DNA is TGTGCCAGCAGCTTAGCGGCAGGGGAAGAGACCCAGTACTTC.

CDR3 residues: CSVGGTGAEGNTQYF. CDR3 bases: TGCAGCGTTGGGGGGACAGGGGCGGAAGGAAATACGCAGTATTTT. This chain connects TRBV29-1 to TRBJ2-3; 10 positions agree with TRBD1. The CDR3 runs 15 residues. CDR1 SQVTM and CDR2 ANQGSEA come from the germline V gene. V dropped 4 bases and J dropped 7; count of bases not matched to a gene: 11.

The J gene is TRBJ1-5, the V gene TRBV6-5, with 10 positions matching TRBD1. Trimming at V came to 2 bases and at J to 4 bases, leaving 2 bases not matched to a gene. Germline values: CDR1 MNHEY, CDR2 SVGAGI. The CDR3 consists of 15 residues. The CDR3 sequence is CASSYRGQGNQPQHF. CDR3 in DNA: TGTGCCAGCAGTTACAGGGGACAGGGGAATCAGCCCCAGCATTTT.

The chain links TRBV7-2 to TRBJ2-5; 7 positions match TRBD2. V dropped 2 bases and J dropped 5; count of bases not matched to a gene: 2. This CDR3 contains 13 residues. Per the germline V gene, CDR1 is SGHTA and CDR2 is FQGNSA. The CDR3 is CASSLWEGETQYF. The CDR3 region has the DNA TGTGCCAGCAGCTTATGGGAGGGCGAGACCCAGTACTTC.

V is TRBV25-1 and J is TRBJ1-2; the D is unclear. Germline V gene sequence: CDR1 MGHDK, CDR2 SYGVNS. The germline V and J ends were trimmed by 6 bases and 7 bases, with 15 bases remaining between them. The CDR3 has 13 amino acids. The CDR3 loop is CASSRGSSAGYTF. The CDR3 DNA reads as TGTGCCAGCAGCCGGGGATCGTCGGCTGGCTACACCTTC.

The CDR3 region is CASSVQVSTETQYF. CDR3 sequence (DNA): TGTGCCAGCAGTGTACAGGTCTCAACGGAGACCCAGTACTTC. The chain links TRBV25-1 to TRBJ2-5, with a tentative D call TRBD1 (5 bases). Trimming took off 4 bases at V and 5 bases at J, with 14 bases between the two ends. CDR1 is MGHDK and CDR2 is SYGVNS in the germline V gene. The CDR3 spans 14 residues.

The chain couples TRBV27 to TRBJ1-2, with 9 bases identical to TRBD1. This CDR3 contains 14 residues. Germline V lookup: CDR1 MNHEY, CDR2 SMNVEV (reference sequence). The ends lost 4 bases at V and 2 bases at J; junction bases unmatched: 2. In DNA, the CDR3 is TGTGCCAGCAGTTCGGACAGGGGCAACTATGGCTACACCTTC. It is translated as CASSSDRGNYGYTF.

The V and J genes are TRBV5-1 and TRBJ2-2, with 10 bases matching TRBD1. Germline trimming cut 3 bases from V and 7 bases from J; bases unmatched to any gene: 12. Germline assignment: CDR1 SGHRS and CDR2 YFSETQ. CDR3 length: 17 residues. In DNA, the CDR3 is TGCGCCAGCAGCTGGACCGGGACAGGGGCGCCGGGCGGGGAGCTGTTTTTT. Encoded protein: CASSWTGTGAPGGELFF. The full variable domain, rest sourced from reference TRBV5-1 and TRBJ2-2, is KAGVTQTPRYLIKTRGQQVTLSCSPISGHRSVSWYQQTPGQGLQFLFEYFSETQRNKGNFPGRFSGRQFSNSRSEMNVSTLELGDSALYLCASSWTGTGAPGGELFFGEGSRLTVL.

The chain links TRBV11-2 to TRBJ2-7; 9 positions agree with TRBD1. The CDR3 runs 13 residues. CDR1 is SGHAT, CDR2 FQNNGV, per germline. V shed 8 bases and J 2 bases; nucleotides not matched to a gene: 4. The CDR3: CASSGQGPYEQYF. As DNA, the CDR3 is TGTGCCAGCTCGGGACAGGGTCCCTACGAGCAGTACTTC.

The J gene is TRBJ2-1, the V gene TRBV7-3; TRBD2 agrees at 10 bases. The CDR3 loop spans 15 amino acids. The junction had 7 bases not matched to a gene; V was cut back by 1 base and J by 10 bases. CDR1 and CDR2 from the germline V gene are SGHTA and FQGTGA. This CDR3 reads CASSLRLAGVQEQFF. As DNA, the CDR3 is TGTGCCAGCAGCTTAAGGCTAGCGGGGGTACAGGAGCAGTTCTTC. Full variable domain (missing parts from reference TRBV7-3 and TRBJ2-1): GAGVSQTPSNKVTEKGKYVELRCDPISGHTALYWYRQSLGQGPEFLIYFQGTGAADDSGLPNDRFFAVRPEGSVSTLKIQRTERGDSAVYLCASSLRLAGVQEQFFGPGTRLTVL.

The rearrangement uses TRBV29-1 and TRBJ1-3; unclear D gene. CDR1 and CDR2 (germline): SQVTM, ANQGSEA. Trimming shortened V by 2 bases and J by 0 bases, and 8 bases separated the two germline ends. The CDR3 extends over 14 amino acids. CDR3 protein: CSVELPYSGNTIYF. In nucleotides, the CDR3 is TGCAGCGTTGAACTCCCGTACTCTGGAAACACCATATATTTT.

CDR3: CASSPRGLVASYNEQFF. The CDR3 bases are TGCGCCAGCAGTCCAAGGGGACTAGTAGCCTCCTACAATGAGCAGTTCTTC. V is TRBV4-1 and J is TRBJ2-1; TRBD2 aligns across 8 bases. V shed 6 bases, J shed 0 bases, and the junction held 10 bases outside the gene matches. This CDR3 is 17 amino acids long. Germline-derived CDR1 and CDR2 are MGHRA and YSYEKL.

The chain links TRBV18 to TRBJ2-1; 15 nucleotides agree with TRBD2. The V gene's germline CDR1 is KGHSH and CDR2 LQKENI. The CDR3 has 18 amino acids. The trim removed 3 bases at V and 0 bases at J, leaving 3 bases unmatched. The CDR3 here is CASSPSGLAGGSYNEQFF. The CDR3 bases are TGTGCCAGCTCACCTTCGGGACTAGCGGGGGGCTCCTACAATGAGCAGTTCTTC.

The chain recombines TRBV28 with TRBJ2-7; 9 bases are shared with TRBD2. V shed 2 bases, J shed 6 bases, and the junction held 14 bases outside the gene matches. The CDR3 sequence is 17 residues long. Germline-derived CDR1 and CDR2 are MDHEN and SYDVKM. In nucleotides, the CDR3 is TGTGCCAGCAGTTTAAGTCCGACGACTAGCGGAAGGGGCGAGCAGTACTTC. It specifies CASSLSPTTSGRGEQYF. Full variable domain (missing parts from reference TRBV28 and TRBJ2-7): DVKVTQSSRYLVKRTGEKVFLECVQDMDHENMFWYRQDPGLGLRLIYFSYDVKMKEKGDIPEGYSVSREKKERFSLILESASTNQTSMYLCASSLSPTTSGRGEQYFGPGTRLTVT.

The CDR3 coding sequence is TGTGCCAGCAGCCCCCGGACTATTGGCAATGAGCAGTTCTTC. This translates into CASSPRTIGNEQFF. The chain uses TRBV21-1 and TRBJ2-1; no check of the table's D call, TRBD2, against the DNA was made. TRBV21-1 is termed a pseudogene. The CDR3 consists of 14 residues.

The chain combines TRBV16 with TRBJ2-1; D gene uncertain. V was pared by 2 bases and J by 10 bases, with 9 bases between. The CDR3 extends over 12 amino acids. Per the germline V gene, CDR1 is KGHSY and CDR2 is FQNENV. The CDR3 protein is CASSQSSQEQFF. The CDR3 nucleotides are TGTGCCAGCAGCCAAAGTTCACAGGAGCAGTTCTTC.

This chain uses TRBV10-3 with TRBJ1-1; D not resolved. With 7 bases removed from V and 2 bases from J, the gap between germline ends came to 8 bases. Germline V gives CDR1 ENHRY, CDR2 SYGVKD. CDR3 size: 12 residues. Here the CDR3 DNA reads TGTGCCATCACTGGCACCAACACTGAAGCTTTCTTT. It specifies CAITGTNTEAFF.

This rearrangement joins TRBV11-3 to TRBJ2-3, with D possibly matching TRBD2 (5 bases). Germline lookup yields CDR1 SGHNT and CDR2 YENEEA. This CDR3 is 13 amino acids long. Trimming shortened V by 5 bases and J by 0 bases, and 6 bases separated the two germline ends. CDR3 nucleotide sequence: TGTGCCAGCAGCCGGGGTAGCACAGATACGCAGTATTTT. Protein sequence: CASSRGSTDTQYF.

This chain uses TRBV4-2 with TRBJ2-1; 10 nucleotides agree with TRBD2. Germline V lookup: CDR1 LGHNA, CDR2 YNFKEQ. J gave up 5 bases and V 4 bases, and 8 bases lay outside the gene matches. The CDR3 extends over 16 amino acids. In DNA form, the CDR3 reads TGTGCCAGCAGCCCCTTTAGCGGGAGGTCCAACAATGAGCAGTTCTTC. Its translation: CASSPFSGRSNNEQFF.

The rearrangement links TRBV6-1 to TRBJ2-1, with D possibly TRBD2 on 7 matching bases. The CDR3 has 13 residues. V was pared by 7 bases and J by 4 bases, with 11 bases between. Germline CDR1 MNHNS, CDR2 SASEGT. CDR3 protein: CASKRDIYNEQFF. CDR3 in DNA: TGTGCCAGCAAGCGGGACATTTACAATGAGCAGTTCTTC.

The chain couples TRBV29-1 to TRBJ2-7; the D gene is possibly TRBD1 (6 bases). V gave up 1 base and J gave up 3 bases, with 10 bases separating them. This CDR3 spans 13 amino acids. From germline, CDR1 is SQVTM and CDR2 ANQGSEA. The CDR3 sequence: CSVEVRDNYEQYF. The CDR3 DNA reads TGCAGCGTTGAAGTCCGGGACAACTACGAGCAGTACTTC.

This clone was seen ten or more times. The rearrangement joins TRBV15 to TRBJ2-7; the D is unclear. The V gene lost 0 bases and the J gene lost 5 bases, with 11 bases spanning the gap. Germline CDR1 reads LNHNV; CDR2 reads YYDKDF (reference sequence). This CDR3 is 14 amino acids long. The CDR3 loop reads CATSRDLEYHEQYF. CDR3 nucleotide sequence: TGTGCCACCAGCAGAGATCTCGAGTACCACGAGCAGTACTTC.

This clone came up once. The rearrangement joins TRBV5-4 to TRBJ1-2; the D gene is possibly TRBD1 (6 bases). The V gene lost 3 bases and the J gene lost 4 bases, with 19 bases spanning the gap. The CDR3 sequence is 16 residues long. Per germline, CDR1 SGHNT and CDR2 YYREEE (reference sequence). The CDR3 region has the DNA TGTGCCAGCAGCTCCGGACAGCCCCGCAGTACCTATGGCTACACCTTC. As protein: CASSSGQPRSTYGYTF.

CDR3 coding DNA: TGTGCCAGCAAGGCGCGGGGGGGTAACAATGAGCAGTTCTTC. This translates into CASKARGGNNEQFF. The J gene is TRBJ2-1, the V gene TRBV2, with TRBD2 matching 9 bases. The ends lost 7 bases at V and 5 bases at J; junction bases unmatched: 6. The CDR3 totals 14 residues. Germline CDR1 is SNHLY and CDR2 is FYNNEI.

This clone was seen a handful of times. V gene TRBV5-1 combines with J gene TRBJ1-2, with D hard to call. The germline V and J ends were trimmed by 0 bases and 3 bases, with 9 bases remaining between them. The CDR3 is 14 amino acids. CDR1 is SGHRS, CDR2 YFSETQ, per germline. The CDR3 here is CASSLAVQYYGYTF. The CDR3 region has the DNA TGCGCCAGCAGCTTGGCGGTACAGTACTATGGCTACACCTTC.